Sequencing of this TCR beta chain was carried out in a study of molecular identifiers for immune sequencing clone quantification. This clonotype was counted at least ten times. Each CDR3 protein gets one entry after TCRdb re-called the PCR reads with MiXCR. The sample carries 15,000 to 25,000 distinct CDR3 sequences, about 20% recorded once. Trimming took 1 base from V and 3 from J, leaving 8 bases between them. This CDR3 is built from 13 residues. Germline-derived CDR1 and CDR2 are SGHDT and YYEEEE. The chain combines TRBV5-6 with TRBJ2-7, with D uncertain. This clonotype was obtained from a human donor in good health. Some libraries in this study had Jurkat cell RNA spiked in. The sequencing sample was made of naive CD8+ T cells from blood, with Jurkat cell RNA spiked in. This sample's subset: FACS-sorted CD8+CD4-CCR7+CD45RA+ naive T cells. Written as DNA, the CDR3 is TGTGCCAGCAGCTTGTATGGGGTCTACGAGCAGTACTTC. Its protein is CASSLYGVYEQYF.